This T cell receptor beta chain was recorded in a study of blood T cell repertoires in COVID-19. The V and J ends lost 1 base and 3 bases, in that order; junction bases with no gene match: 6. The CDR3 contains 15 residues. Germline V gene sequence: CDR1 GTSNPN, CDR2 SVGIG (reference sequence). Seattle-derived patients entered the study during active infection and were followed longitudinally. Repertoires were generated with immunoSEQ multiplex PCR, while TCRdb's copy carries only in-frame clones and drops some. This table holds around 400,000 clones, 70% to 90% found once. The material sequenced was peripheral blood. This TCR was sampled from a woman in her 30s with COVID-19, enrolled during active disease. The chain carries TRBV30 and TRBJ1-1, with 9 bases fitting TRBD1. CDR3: CAWSDLDRGDTEAFF. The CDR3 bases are TGTGCCTGGAGTGACCTGGACAGGGGAGACACTGAAGCTTTCTTT.